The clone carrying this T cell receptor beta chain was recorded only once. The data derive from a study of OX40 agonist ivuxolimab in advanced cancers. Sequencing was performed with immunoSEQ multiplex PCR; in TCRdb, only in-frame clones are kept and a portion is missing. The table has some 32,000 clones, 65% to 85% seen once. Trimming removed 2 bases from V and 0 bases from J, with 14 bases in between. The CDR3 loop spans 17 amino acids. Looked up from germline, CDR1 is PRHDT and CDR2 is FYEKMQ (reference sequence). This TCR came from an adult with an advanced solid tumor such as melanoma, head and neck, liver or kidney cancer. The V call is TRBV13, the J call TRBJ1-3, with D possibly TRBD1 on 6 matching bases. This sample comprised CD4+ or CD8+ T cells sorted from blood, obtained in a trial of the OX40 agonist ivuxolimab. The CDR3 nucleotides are TGTGCCAGCAGCTTATACCGGGACATGAGCTCTGGAAACACCATATATTTT. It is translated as CASSLYRDMSSGNTIYF.